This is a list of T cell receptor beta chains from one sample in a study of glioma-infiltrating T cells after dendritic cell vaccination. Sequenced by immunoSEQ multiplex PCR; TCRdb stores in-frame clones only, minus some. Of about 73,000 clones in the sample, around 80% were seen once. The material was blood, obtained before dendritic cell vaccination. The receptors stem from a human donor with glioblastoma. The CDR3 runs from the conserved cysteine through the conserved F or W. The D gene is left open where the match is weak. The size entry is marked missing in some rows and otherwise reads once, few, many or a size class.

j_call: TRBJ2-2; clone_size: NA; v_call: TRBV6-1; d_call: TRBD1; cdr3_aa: CASRTGFLAGELFF; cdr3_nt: TGTGCCAGCAGGACAGGGTTTCTAGCCGGGGAGCTGTTTTTT
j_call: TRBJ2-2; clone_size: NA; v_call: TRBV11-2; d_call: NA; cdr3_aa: CASSQEYANTGELFF; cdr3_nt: TGTGCCAGCAGCCAAGAGTACGCGAACACCGGGGAGCTGTTTTTT
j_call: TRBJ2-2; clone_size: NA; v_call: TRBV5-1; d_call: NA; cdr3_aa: CASSFSPDRNTGELFF; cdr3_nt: TGCGCCAGCAGCTTCTCACCGGACAGGAACACCGGGGAGCTGTTTTTT
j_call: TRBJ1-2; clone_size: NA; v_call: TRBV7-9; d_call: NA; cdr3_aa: CASSQSVGVYPF; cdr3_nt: TGTGCCAGCAGCCAATCCGTCGGGGTGTACCCCTTC
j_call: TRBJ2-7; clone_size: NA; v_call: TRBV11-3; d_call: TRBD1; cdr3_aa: CASSLGMGQGKPSYEQYF; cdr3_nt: TGTGCCAGCAGCTTAGGAATGGGACAGGGGAAGCCTTCCTACGAGCAGTACTTC
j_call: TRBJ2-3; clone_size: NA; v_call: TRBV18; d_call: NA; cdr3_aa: CASSLGISDTQYF; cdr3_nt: TGTGCCAGCTCACTCGGTATTTCCGATACGCAGTATTTT
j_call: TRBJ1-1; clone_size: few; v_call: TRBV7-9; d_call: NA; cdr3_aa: CASSSWRSEAFF; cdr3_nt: TGTGCCAGCAGCTCATGGAGATCTGAAGCTTTCTTT
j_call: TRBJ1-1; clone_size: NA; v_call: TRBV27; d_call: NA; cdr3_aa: CASSLRGWYTEAFF; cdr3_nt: TGTGCCAGCAGTTTAAGGGGGTGGTACACTGAAGCTTTCTTT
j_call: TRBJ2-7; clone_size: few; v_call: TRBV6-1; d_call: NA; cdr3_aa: CASSEVSGPYEQYF; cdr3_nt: TGTGCCAGCAGTGAAGTATCCGGTCCCTACGAGCAGTACTTC
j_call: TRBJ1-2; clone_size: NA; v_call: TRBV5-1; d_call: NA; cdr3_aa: CASSLVLQGLEGYTF; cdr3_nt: TGCGCCAGCAGCTTGGTTCTCCAGGGCTTGGAGGGCTACACCTTC
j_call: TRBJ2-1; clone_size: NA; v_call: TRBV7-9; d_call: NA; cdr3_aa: CASSRGSPYNEQFF; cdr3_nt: TGTGCCAGCAGTCGGGGGTCTCCCTACAATGAGCAGTTCTTC
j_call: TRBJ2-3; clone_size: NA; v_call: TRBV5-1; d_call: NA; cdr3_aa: CASSPSLGQPRGDTQYF; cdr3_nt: TGCGCCAGCAGCCCCTCACTGGGGCAGCCCAGGGGAGATACGCAGTATTTT
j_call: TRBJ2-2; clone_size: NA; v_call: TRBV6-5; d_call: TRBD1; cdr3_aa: CASSYGDRNTGELFF; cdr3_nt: TGTGCCAGCAGTTACGGGGACAGGAACACCGGGGAGCTGTTTTTT
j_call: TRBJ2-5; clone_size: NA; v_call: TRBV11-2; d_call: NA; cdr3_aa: CASSRHHGYPEETQYF; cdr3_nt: TGTGCCAGCAGCCGACACCACGGCTACCCCGAAGAGACCCAGTACTTC
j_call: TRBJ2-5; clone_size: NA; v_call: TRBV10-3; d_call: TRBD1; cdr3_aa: CAIRQGVQETQYF; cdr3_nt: TGTGCCATCAGACAGGGGGTTCAAGAGACCCAGTACTTC